The clone carrying this TCR beta chain has ten or more counts. TCRdb keeps only in-frame clones here, not all; method: immunoSEQ multiplex PCR. The table has hundreds of thousands of clones, 85% seen once. This sample is drawn from a study of blood T cell repertoires in COVID-19. V was shortened by 1 base and J by 6 bases, with 13 bases between the two germline ends. Looked up from germline, CDR1 is MNHEY and CDR2 is SVGEGT. This CDR3 is built from 15 residues. All recovered Cohort 3 donors got two negative PCRs, got clearance, or saw symptom resolution. The chain links TRBV6-2 or TRBV6-3 to TRBJ2-1; D is perhaps TRBD2 (6 bases). The receptor was derived from a man between 40 and 49 years old who had recovered from COVID-19. Sequenced: PBMCs or T cells enriched from blood (not recorded which). CDR3 nucleotides: TGTGCCAGCAGTTACTTGGGAGAGGAGGGCAATGAGCAGTTCTTC. Translation: CASSYLGEEGNEQFF.